The 14 T cell receptor beta chains listed next were all sequenced from one sample in a study of blood T cell repertoires in COVID-19 (dated by TCRdb to about 2020). The protocol used for the library was the immunoSEQ multiplex PCR assay. Not all clones reach the TCRdb copy of this immuneACCESS table, which keeps in-frame sequences only. Checked studies attribute under half of the gap to unresolved V genes and leave the rest unexplained. This sample is represented by about 320,000 clones; 86% of them were singletons. The biggest ten clones account for about 10% of the sample. The sequenced material came from PBMCs or T cells enriched from blood (not recorded which). The receptors were gathered from a woman under 30 who had recovered from COVID-19.

The chain has TRBV5-1 and TRBJ2-3, with D perhaps matching TRBD2 (6 bases). Trimming stripped 0 bases from V and 5 bases from J, with 13 bases between. CDR1 and CDR2 (germline): SGHRS, YFSETQ. This CDR3 has 15 amino acids. CDR3 DNA sequence: TGCGCCAGCAGCTTGGGACTAGGGCGGGTAGATACGCAGTATTTT. Translation gives CASSLGLGRVDTQYF. The variable domain in full, with the rest retrieved from reference TRBV5-1 and TRBJ2-3, is KAGVTQTPRYLIKTRGQQVTLSCSPISGHRSVSWYQQTPGQGLQFLFEYFSETQRNKGNFPGRFSGRQFSNSRSEMNVSTLELGDSALYLCASSLGLGRVDTQYFGPGTRLTVL.

The V call is TRBV11-2, the J call TRBJ1-2, with unresolved D. The V gene's germline CDR1 is SGHAT and CDR2 FQNNGV. The V end was cut by 1 base, the J end by 9 bases, with 9 bases between. This CDR3 region has 12 residues. This chain's CDR3 is CASSLGTVSYTF. DNA of the CDR3: TGTGCCAGCAGCTTAGGAACAGTCAGCTACACCTTC.

V usage is TRBV6-5 and J usage is TRBJ1-2; D is unclear. This CDR3 is 13 amino acids long. V lost 2 bases and J lost 1, with 5 bases in between. CDR1 and CDR2 (germline): MNHEY, SVGAGI. The CDR3 DNA is TGTGCCAGCAGTTACACTTATAACTATGGCTACACCTTC. It translates to CASSYTYNYGYTF.

This clone was recorded once. The chain links TRBV14 to TRBJ1-2, with D uncertain. This CDR3 has 13 residues. Per germline, CDR1 SGHDN and CDR2 FVKESK. Trimming removed 4 bases at V and 3 bases at J, with 9 bases between. The DNA of the CDR3 is TGTGCCAGCAGCCCCGGAGCTGACTATGGCTACACCTTC. Amino acid sequence: CASSPGADYGYTF. The full variable domain, in which reference TRBV14 and TRBJ1-2 provide the parts outside the CDR3, is EAGVTQFPSHSVIEKGQTVTLRCDPISGHDNLYWYRRVMGKEIKFLLHFVKESKQDESGMPNNRFLAERTGGTYSTLKVQPAELEDSGVYFCASSPGADYGYTFGSGTRLTVV.

This clone was seen a few times. The chain carries TRBV19 and TRBJ2-2, with D possibly being TRBD1 (5 bases). Per the germline V gene, CDR1 is LNHDA and CDR2 is SQIVND (reference sequence). Deletions cut 3 bases from V and 0 bases from J, with 14 bases between. This CDR3 region has 17 residues. The CDR3 DNA sequence: TGTGCCAGTAGTATGACAGAAGTAAACGCGAACACCGGGGAGCTGTTTTTT. Protein sequence: CASSMTEVNANTGELFF.

This chain uses TRBV5-1 with TRBJ2-1; 14 bases fit TRBD2. The CDR3 totals 18 residues. V was pared by 3 bases and J by 0 bases, with 5 bases of the junction left unmatched. Germline V gene lookup returns CDR1 SGHRS and CDR2 YFSETQ. The CDR3 protein is CASSSTSGRASSYNEQFF. The CDR3 bases are TGCGCCAGCAGCTCGACTAGCGGGAGGGCCTCCTCCTACAATGAGCAGTTCTTC.

The rearrangement joins TRBV28 to TRBJ2-7; 7 bases align to TRBD2. This CDR3 has 16 residues. Trimming removed 2 bases from V and 0 bases from J; junction bases left unmatched: 7. Per germline, CDR1 MDHEN and CDR2 SYDVKM. The CDR3 nucleotides read TGTGCCAGCAGTTTAGTCGGGGAGGGCCCCTCCTACGAGCAGTACTTC. It translates to CASSLVGEGPSYEQYF.

The chain joins TRBV30 to TRBJ2-5; no clear D. V lost 3 bases, J lost 3 bases, and 14 bases lay in between. The CDR3 is 14 amino acids. The germline V gene has CDR1 GTSNPN and CDR2 SVGIG (reference sequence). DNA for the CDR3: TGTGCCTGGAGCGTAACTGCCATAAAAGAGACCCAGTACTTC. This encodes CAWSVTAIKETQYF.

The rearrangement joins TRBV3-1 (or the pseudogene TRBV3-2) to TRBJ2-5, with TRBD1 matching 9 bases. In germline, CDR1 is LGHDT, CDR2 YNNKEL (reference sequence). The CDR3 loop spans 15 amino acids. With V trimmed by 4 bases and J by 4 bases, 7 bases remained unmatched. The CDR3, as DNA: TGTGCCAGCAGCCTTCGGACAGGGGACCGAGAGACCCAGTACTTC. Translating gives CASSLRTGDRETQYF.

This chain connects TRBV3-1 (or the pseudogene TRBV3-2) to TRBJ1-5; no reliable D call. Between the trimmed V and J ends, which lost 1 base and 6 bases, there was a span of 10 bases. The germline gives CDR1 LGHDT, CDR2 YNNKEL (reference sequence). The CDR3 totals 14 residues. The CDR3 is CASSQGRGGQPQHF. The CDR3, as DNA: TGTGCCAGCAGCCAAGGGCGGGGAGGTCAGCCCCAGCATTTT.

Only one count was recorded for this clone. The J gene is TRBJ2-5, the V gene TRBV27; TRBD2 agrees at 7 bases. With V trimmed by 4 bases and J by 0 bases, 8 bases remained unmatched. The CDR3 spans 16 residues. In germline, CDR1 is MNHEY, CDR2 SMNVEV (reference sequence). The CDR3 here is CASSYPSGLYQETQYF. CDR3 DNA: TGTGCCAGCAGTTACCCTAGCGGTCTGTACCAAGAGACCCAGTACTTC.

The chain uses TRBV5-5 and TRBJ2-5; a possible D gene is TRBD2 (7 bases). Trimming pared 3 bases from V and 5 bases from J, leaving 11 bases between. CDR3 length: 13 residues. Germline loops: CDR1 SGHKS, CDR2 YYEKEE (reference sequence). The CDR3 loop reads CASSSSGGETQYF. The CDR3 coding sequence is TGTGCCAGCAGCTCATCGGGGGGCGAGACCCAGTACTTC.

This chain joins TRBV5-5 and TRBJ1-3; the D gene is possibly TRBD1 (6 bases). Trimming cost V 1 base and J 4 bases, with 9 bases left between them. The CDR3 is made up of 14 amino acids. Germline V CDR1 and CDR2: SGHKS, YYEKEE (reference sequence). Here the CDR3 reads CASSLRRGGNTIYF. DNA for the CDR3: TGTGCCAGCAGCTTGAGAAGGGGGGGAAACACCATATATTTT.

The gene calls are TRBV5-6 and TRBJ2-7, with a tentative D call TRBD2 (7 bases). V lost 5 bases, J lost 5 bases, and 14 bases lay in between. Germline V gives CDR1 SGHDT, CDR2 YYEEEE. The CDR3 runs to 13 residues. The CDR3 is CASSLWGGNEQYF. The CDR3 nucleotides read TGTGCCAGCAGTCTATGGGGGGGCAACGAGCAGTACTTC.